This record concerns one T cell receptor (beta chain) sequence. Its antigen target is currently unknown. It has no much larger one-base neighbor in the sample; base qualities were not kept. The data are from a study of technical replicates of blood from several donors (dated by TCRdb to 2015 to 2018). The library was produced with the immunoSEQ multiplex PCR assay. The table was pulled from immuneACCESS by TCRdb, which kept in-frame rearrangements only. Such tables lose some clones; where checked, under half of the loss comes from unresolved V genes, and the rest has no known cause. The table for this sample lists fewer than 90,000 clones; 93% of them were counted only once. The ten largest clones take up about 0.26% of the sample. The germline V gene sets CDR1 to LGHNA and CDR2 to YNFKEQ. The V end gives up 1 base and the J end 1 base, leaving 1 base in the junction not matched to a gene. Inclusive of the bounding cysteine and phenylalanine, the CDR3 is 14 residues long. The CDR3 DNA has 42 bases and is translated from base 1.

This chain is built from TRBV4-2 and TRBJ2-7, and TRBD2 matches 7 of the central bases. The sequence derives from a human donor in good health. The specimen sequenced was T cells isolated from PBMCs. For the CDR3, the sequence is CASSQGGLSYEQYF. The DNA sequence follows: TGTGCCAGCAGCCAAGGGGGACTATCCTACGAGCAGTACTTC.